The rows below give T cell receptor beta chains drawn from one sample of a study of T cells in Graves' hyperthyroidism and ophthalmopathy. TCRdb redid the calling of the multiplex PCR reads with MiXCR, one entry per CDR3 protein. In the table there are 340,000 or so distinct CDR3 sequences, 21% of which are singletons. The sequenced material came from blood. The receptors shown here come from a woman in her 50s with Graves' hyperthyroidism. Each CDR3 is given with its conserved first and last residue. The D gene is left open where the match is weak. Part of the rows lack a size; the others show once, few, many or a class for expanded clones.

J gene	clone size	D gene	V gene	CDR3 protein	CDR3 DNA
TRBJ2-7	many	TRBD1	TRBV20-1	CSAADDRGNEQYF	TGCAGTGCCGCAGACGACAGGGGAAATGAGCAGTACTTC
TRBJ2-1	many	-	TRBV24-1	CATSAGQTYNEQFF	TGTGCCACCAGTGCTGGACAGACCTACAATGAGCAGTTCTTC
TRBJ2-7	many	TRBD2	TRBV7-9	CASSLTSGVTYEQYF	TGTGCCAGCAGCTTAACTAGCGGGGTTACCTACGAGCAGTACTTC
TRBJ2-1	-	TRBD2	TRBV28	CASSLFSHTGLAGGGEQFF	TGTGCCAGCAGTTTATTCTCTCACACAGGACTAGCGGGGGGCGGCGAGCAGTTCTTC
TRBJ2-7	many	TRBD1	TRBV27	CASSSKGRGRGLSYEQYF	TGTGCCAGCAGTTCGAAGGGTAGGGGGCGTGGGTTGTCCTACGAGCAGTACTTC
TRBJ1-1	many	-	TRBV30	CAWSPRRGGTEAFF	TGTGCCTGGAGTCCCCGTAGGGGGGGGACTGAAGCTTTCTTT
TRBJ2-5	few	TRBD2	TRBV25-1	CASSLAGGSFQETQYF	TGTGCCAGCAGCCTAGCGGGAGGAAGCTTCCAAGAGACCCAGTACTTC
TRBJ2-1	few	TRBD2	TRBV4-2	CASSQEGSGGANEQFF	TGTGCCAGCAGCCAAGAGGGCAGCGGGGGGGCGAATGAGCAGTTCTTC
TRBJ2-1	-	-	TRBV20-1	CSAQSRTSYNEQFF	TGCAGTGCTCAATCCCGAACCTCCTACAATGAGCAGTTCTTC
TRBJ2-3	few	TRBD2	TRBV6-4	CASSERGGTDTQYF	TGTGCCAGCAGTGAGCGGGGGGGCACAGATACGCAGTATTTT
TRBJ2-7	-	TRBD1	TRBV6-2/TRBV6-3	CASSYSGTGVPYEQYF	TGTGCCAGCAGTTACTCCGGGACAGGGGTTCCCTACGAGCAGTACTTC
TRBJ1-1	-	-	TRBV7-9	CASSLVMGANTEAFF	TGTGCCAGCAGCTTGGTAATGGGGGCGAACACTGAAGCTTTCTTT
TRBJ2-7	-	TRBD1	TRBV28	CASSQPGQGLYEQYF	TGTGCCAGCAGCCAACCGGGACAGGGGCTTTACGAGCAGTACTTC
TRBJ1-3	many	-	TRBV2	CASSDSGLSGNTIYF	TGTGCCAGCAGTGATAGCGGCCTCTCTGGAAACACCATATATTTT
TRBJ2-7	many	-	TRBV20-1	CSASDRTYEQYF	TGCAGTGCTAGTGACAGGACCTACGAGCAGTACTTC
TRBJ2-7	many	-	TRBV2	CASRTLPDSSYEQYF	TGTGCCAGCAGAACGTTACCGGACAGCTCCTACGAGCAGTACTTC
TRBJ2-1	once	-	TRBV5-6	CAGSFSRGPYNEQFF	TGTGCCGGCAGCTTCTCGCGGGGGCCGTACAATGAGCAGTTCTTC
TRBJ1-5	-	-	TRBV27	CASSPLDNQPQHF	TGTGCCAGCAGTCCCCTCGATAATCAGCCCCAGCATTTT
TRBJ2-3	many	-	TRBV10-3	CAISESFRVPGASTDTQYF	TGTGCCATCAGTGAATCATTCCGGGTACCGGGAGCGAGCACAGATACGCAGTATTTT
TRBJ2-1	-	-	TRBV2	CASSEASGRLYNEQFF	TGTGCCAGCAGTGAAGCGTCAGGGAGACTCTACAATGAGCAGTTCTTC
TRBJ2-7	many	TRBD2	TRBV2	CASSRTSGSHEQYF	TGTGCCAGCAGCAGGACTAGCGGGAGCCACGAGCAGTACTTC
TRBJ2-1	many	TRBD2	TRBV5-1	CASSPSGRTGDEQFF	TGCGCCAGCAGCCCGAGCGGGAGGACGGGGGATGAGCAGTTCTTC
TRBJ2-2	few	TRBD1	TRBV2	CASSRTGLNTGELFF	TGTGCCAGCAGTCGGACAGGCCTAAACACCGGGGAGCTGTTTTTT
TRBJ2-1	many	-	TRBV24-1	CATSDLGVGGNYNEQFF	TGTGCCACCAGTGATTTGGGGGTCGGCGGGAACTACAATGAGCAGTTCTTC
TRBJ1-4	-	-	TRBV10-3	CAISHGGTTNEKLFF	TGTGCCATCAGTCATGGAGGGACAACTAATGAAAAACTGTTTTTT
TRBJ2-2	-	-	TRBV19	CASITPGAKNTGELFF	TGTGCCAGTATCACGCCCGGGGCCAAGAACACCGGGGAGCTGTTTTTT
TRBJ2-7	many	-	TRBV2	CASSDRPDYEQYF	TGTGCCAGCAGTGATCGTCCGGACTACGAGCAGTACTTC
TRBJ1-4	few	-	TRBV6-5	CASSYEGEGIREKLFF	TGTGCCAGCAGTTACGAGGGTGAAGGCATACGTGAAAAACTGTTTTTT
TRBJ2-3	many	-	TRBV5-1	CASSLAPRDTQYF	TGCGCCAGCAGCTTGGCCCCGCGAGATACGCAGTATTTT
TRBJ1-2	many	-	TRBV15	CATSRSGPLGGYTF	TGTGCCACCAGCAGATCGGGACCCCTGGGGGGCTACACCTTC
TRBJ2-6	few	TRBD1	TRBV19	CASRDRISSGANVLTF	TGTGCCAGTAGGGACAGGATATCGTCTGGGGCCAACGTCCTGACTTTC
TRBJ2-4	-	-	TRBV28	CASRGTWVYF	TGTGCCAGCAGGGGGACCTGGGTGTACTTC
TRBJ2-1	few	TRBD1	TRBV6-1	CASSYMDRGWDEQFF	TGTGCCAGCAGTTATATGGACAGGGGATGGGATGAGCAGTTCTTC
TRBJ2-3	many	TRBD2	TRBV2	CASRGLAGGRGTDTQYF	TGTGCCAGCAGGGGACTAGCGGGGGGGCGGGGCACAGATACGCAGTATTTT
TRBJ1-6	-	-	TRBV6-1	CASRSTQIYNSPLHF	TGTGCCAGCAGAAGTACCCAGATATATAATTCACCCCTCCACTTT
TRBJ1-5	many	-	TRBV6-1	CASRTTVGNQPQHF	TGTGCCAGCAGAACCACAGTAGGCAATCAGCCCCAGCATTTT
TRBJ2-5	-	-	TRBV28	CASSLMGRDETQYF	TGTGCCAGCAGTTTAATGGGCAGGGACGAGACCCAGTACTTC
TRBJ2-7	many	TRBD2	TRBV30	CAWRRLARSEQYF	TGTGCCTGGAGGAGACTAGCGAGATCCGAGCAGTACTTC
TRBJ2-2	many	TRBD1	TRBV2	CASSLAGTGITGELFF	TGTGCCAGCAGTTTAGCCGGGACAGGCATCACCGGGGAGCTGTTTTTT
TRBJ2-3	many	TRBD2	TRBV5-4	CASSFPSGGAIPSDTQYF	TGTGCCAGCAGCTTCCCTAGCGGGGGGGCCATTCCGTCAGATACGCAGTATTTT
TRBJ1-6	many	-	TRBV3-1	CASSSILSPLHF	TGTGCCAGCAGCTCCATTCTCTCACCCCTCCACTTT
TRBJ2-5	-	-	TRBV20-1	CSATEGGETQYF	TGCAGTGCTACGGAAGGGGGGGAGACCCAGTACTTC
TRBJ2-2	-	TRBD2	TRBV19	CASSPGLASTGELFF	TGTGCCAGTAGTCCAGGACTAGCGAGTACCGGGGAGCTGTTTTTT
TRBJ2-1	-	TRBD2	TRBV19	CASSKGKTSGRSNEQFF	TGTGCCAGTAGTAAGGGTAAGACTAGCGGGAGATCCAATGAGCAGTTCTTC
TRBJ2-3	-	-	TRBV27	CASSVLLGTQYF	TGTGCCAGCAGTGTGTTGCTGGGTACGCAGTATTTT